This T cell receptor (beta chain) was identified during a study of CD8+CD57+ T cells in acquired aplastic anemia. Across the whole study: Each DNA sample taken from sorted CD4+ and CD8+ cells came to about 3.2 ug on average.

The trim removed 1 base at V and 1 base at J, leaving 6 bases unmatched. The CDR3 has 17 residues. Germline assignment: CDR1 SGHTA and CDR2 FQGTGA. An expansion of CD8+CD57+ cells by flow cytometry had been shown in patients chosen for sequencing. Patients had not yet gotten any therapy when their blood was taken for sampling. The template used for profiling TCR beta VDJ and CDR3 was genomic DNA. TCRdb passed the reads through MiXCR, listing each CDR3 protein once. Among hundreds of thousands of distinct CDR3 sequences listed, 56% were seen once. The source of this sequence is a human donor with aplastic anemia. The source material was sorted CD4+, CD8+, or CD8+CD57+ T cells (not recorded which) from PBMCs. The rearrangement uses TRBV7-3 and TRBJ2-5, with TRBD2 identical over 10 bases. CDR3 DNA: TGTGCCAGCAGCTTAATGGCTAGCGGGGGCCCCCAAGAGACCCAGTACTTC. Its translation is CASSLMASGGPQETQYF.